The 28 T cell receptor beta chains reported below all come from one sample, sequenced in a study of blood T cell repertoires in COVID-19. Sequenced by immunoSEQ multiplex PCR; TCRdb stores in-frame clones only, minus some. The table records some 150,000 clones, 70% to 90% of them present only once. Sequencing input: peripheral blood. These receptors were obtained from an older woman with COVID-19, enrolled during active disease.

The V call is TRBV28, the J call TRBJ2-7; maybe TRBD2 (5 bases). The germline V gene encodes CDR1 MDHEN and CDR2 SYDVKM. The germline V and J ends were trimmed by 4 bases and 2 bases, with 6 bases remaining between them. The CDR3 is made up of 12 amino acids. The DNA for the CDR3 is TGTGCCAGCAGTTCGGGGACCTACGAGCAGTACTTC. Protein product: CASSSGTYEQYF.

CDR3 DNA: TGTGCCAGCAGTGCGGACAGGGGGGTCGGCTATGGCTACACCTTC. Translation: CASSADRGVGYGYTF. V is TRBV27 and J is TRBJ1-2; 10 positions agree with TRBD1. The CDR3 consists of 15 residues. Germline assignment: CDR1 MNHEY and CDR2 SMNVEV (reference sequence). V shed 5 bases and J 4 bases; nucleotides not matched to a gene: 7.

The chain joins TRBV3-1 (or the pseudogene TRBV3-2) to TRBJ2-7, with D unclear. Trimming took off 0 bases at V and 3 bases at J, with 12 bases between the two ends. Germline assignment: CDR1 LGHDT and CDR2 YNNKEL (reference sequence). The CDR3 totals 15 residues. The CDR3 is CASSQDGPPHYEQYF. CDR3 DNA sequence: TGTGCCAGCAGCCAAGATGGCCCTCCTCACTACGAGCAGTACTTC.

The chain recombines TRBV7-2 with TRBJ1-2; D remains unclear. Germline-derived CDR1 and CDR2 are SGHTA and FQGNSA. The CDR3 is 16 residues long. V was pared by 4 bases and J by 8 bases, with 23 bases between. CDR3 protein: CASSSSAQLPTGGYTF. The CDR3 DNA sequence: TGTGCCAGCAGCTCGTCGGCCCAACTGCCTACGGGGGGCTACACCTTC. Looking up the rest from reference TRBV7-2 and TRBJ1-2 gives the full variable domain: GAGVSQSPSNKVTEKGKDVELRCDPISGHTALYWYRQSLGQGLEFLIYFQGNSAPDKSGLPSDRFSAERTGGSVSTLTIQRTQQEDSAVYLCASSSSAQLPTGGYTFGSGTRLTVV.

The CDR3 DNA follows: TGCGCCAGCAGCTTGGGAGGAGGGGGCGGCCAGAATGAGCAGTTCTTC. As protein: CASSLGGGGGQNEQFF. J is TRBJ2-1 and V is TRBV5-1; tentatively, D is TRBD1 (7 bases). The CDR3 sequence is 16 residues long. V lost 0 bases, J lost 7 bases, and 17 bases lay in between. CDR1 and CDR2 (germline): SGHRS, YFSETQ.

This clone has a single count. V usage is TRBV28 and J usage is TRBJ2-1, with D possibly being TRBD1 (6 bases). V shed 2 bases and J shed 15 bases, with 14 bases lying between them. CDR1 is MDHEN and CDR2 is SYDVKM in the germline V gene. The CDR3 length is 12 residues. The CDR3 reads CASSLRRGPWFF. The CDR3 bases are TGTGCCAGCAGTTTACGCAGGGGTCCTTGGTTCTTC.

The chain joins TRBV10-2 to TRBJ2-7; 7 nucleotides line up with TRBD1. CDR1 is WSHSY and CDR2 is SAAADI in the germline V gene. The CDR3 has 14 residues. The V and J ends lost 7 bases and 7 bases, in that order; junction bases with no gene match: 13. The CDR3 region has the DNA TGCGCCAGCATAGAGGGGACAGAGTACGCGGAGCAGTACTTC. This gives the protein CASIEGTEYAEQYF.

The V gene is TRBV14, the J gene TRBJ2-7; TRBD2 matches at 7 bases. CDR1 and CDR2 from the germline V gene are SGHDN and FVKESK. CDR3 size: 14 residues. J lost 3 bases, V lost 4 bases, and 6 bases had no gene match. CDR3 residues: CASSPGGGFYEQYF. The CDR3 region has the DNA TGTGCCAGCAGCCCGGGGGGAGGTTTCTACGAGCAGTACTTC.

This chain joins TRBV5-4 and TRBJ2-2, with D tentatively TRBD1 (5 bases). CDR1 SGHNT and CDR2 YYREEE come from the germline V gene (reference sequence). The V end was cut by 2 bases, the J end by 0 bases, with 8 bases between. This CDR3 region has 15 residues. The CDR3 region has the DNA TGTGCCAGCAGCTTAGAGACAGCGAACACCGGGGAGCTGTTTTTT. Translating it yields CASSLETANTGELFF. The whole variable domain, remainder taken from reference TRBV5-4 and TRBJ2-2, is ETGVTQSPTHLIKTRGQQVTLRCSSQSGHNTVSWYQQALGQGPQFIFQYYREEENGRGNFPPRFSGLQFPNYSSELNVNALELDDSALYLCASSLETANTGELFFGEGSRLTVL.

This rearrangement joins TRBV7-3 to TRBJ2-6; 9 bases are a match to TRBD1. CDR1 and CDR2 (germline): SGHTA, FQGTGA. V lost 4 bases, J lost 7 bases, and 5 bases stayed unmatched. The CDR3 is 15 amino acids. CDR3 nucleotide sequence: TGTGCCAGCAGCTCGAGACAGGGGGGAGCCAACGTCCTGACTTTC. Translation: CASSSRQGGANVLTF.

This clone was counted between two and nine times. Here the CDR3 reads CASREHNSNQPQHF. As DNA, the CDR3 is TGTGCCAGTAGGGAGCATAATAGCAATCAGCCCCAGCATTTT. This sequence joins TRBV19 and TRBJ1-5; no clear D. The germline gives CDR1 LNHDA, CDR2 SQIVND (reference sequence). The V end was cut by 6 bases, the J end by 0 bases, with 9 bases between. The CDR3 consists of 14 residues.

The chain links TRBV5-4 to TRBJ1-4, with a tentative D call TRBD1 (5 bases). The CDR3 consists of 15 residues. V was cut by 4 bases and J by 8 bases, with 18 bases left in between. The germline gives CDR1 SGHNT, CDR2 YYREEE (reference sequence). CDR3 loop: CASSPGRGSKEKLFF. The CDR3 nucleotides read TGTGCCAGCAGCCCAGGACGGGGGTCGAAAGAAAAACTGTTTTTT.

The rearrangement joins TRBV7-2 to TRBJ2-5, with D tentatively TRBD2 (6 bases). Germline V gene sequence: CDR1 SGHTA, CDR2 FQGNSA. The CDR3 is 14 residues long. The V gene lost 4 bases and the J gene lost 5 bases, with 14 bases spanning the gap. The CDR3 spells CASSSQDYRETQYF. The CDR3 DNA follows: TGTGCCAGCAGCTCCCAGGACTATAGGGAGACCCAGTACTTC. Full variable domain (outside the CDR3, taken from reference TRBV7-2 and TRBJ2-5): GAGVSQSPSNKVTEKGKDVELRCDPISGHTALYWYRQSLGQGLEFLIYFQGNSAPDKSGLPSDRFSAERTGGSVSTLTIQRTQQEDSAVYLCASSSQDYRETQYFGPGTRLLVL.

This clone came up a few times. The chain links TRBV5-1 to TRBJ2-1; 9 bases agree with TRBD1. The CDR3 is 19 amino acids. Germline CDR1 is SGHRS and CDR2 is YFSETQ. Germline trimming cut 5 bases from V and 7 bases from J; bases unmatched to any gene: 22. CDR3 protein: CASRERDRATLGYMNEQFF. The CDR3, as DNA: TGCGCCAGCAGGGAGAGGGACAGGGCCACCCTAGGTTATATGAATGAGCAGTTCTTC.

The rearrangement joins TRBV24-1 to TRBJ1-2; D is undetermined. The CDR3 sequence is 15 residues long. Germline-derived CDR1 and CDR2 are KGHDR and SFDVKD. V was trimmed by 1 base and J by 4 bases, leaving 12 bases between them. The CDR3 DNA follows: TGTGCCACCAGTGATTTTAGCGGGGAACGCTATGGCTACACCTTC. The encoded protein is CATSDFSGERYGYTF.

A word on this clone: This sample also contains other DNA sequences that code for the same CDR3. This chain uses TRBV3-1 (or the pseudogene TRBV3-2) with TRBJ1-1; D is unresolved. V was shortened by 2 bases and J by 5 bases, with 9 bases between the two germline ends. The CDR3 consists of 13 residues. Germline assignment: CDR1 LGHDT and CDR2 YNNKEL (reference sequence). CDR3 in amino acids: CASSQQRGTEAFF. CDR3 DNA: TGTGCCAGCAGCCAACAAAGAGGGACTGAAGCTTTCTTT.

The sample holds a few counts of this clone. V usage is TRBV28 and J usage is TRBJ1-5; D unclear. There are 12 residues in the CDR3. Germline CDR1 is MDHEN and CDR2 is SYDVKM. V lost 4 bases to trimming and J lost 5 bases, with 6 bases between them. The CDR3 coding sequence is TGTGCCAGCAGTTCGGGTGATCAGCCCCAGCATTTT. Protein: CASSSGDQPQHF.

The gene calls are TRBV5-1 and TRBJ1-2, with no clear D. The CDR3 covers 14 residues. The germline V gene has CDR1 SGHRS and CDR2 YFSETQ. Trimming stripped 1 base from V and 2 bases from J, with 9 bases between. In DNA, the CDR3 is TGCGCCAGCAGCTTGTCAGCGCAGAACTATGGCTACACCTTC. Protein: CASSLSAQNYGYTF. Drawing the rest from reference TRBV5-1 and TRBJ1-2, the complete variable domain is KAGVTQTPRYLIKTRGQQVTLSCSPISGHRSVSWYQQTPGQGLQFLFEYFSETQRNKGNFPGRFSGRQFSNSRSEMNVSTLELGDSALYLCASSLSAQNYGYTFGSGTRLTVV.

This sequence joins TRBV2 and TRBJ1-1, with 10 bases identical to TRBD1. The CDR3 has 18 amino acids. Trimming took 2 bases from V and 12 from J; bases not matched to a gene: 21. Per the germline V gene, CDR1 is SNHLY and CDR2 is FYNNEI. The CDR3 sequence is CASSEFVWTGGINGGSFF. DNA of the CDR3: TGTGCCAGCAGTGAATTCGTCTGGACAGGGGGTATAAACGGTGGTTCTTTCTTT. Complete variable domain (other parts from reference TRBV2 and TRBJ1-1): EPEVTQTPSHQVTQMGQEVILRCVPISNHLYFYWYRQILGQKVEFLVSFYNNEISEKSEIFDDQFSVERPDGSNFTLKIRSTKLEDSAMYFCASSEFVWTGGINGGSFFGQGTRLTVV.

V usage is TRBV9 and J usage is TRBJ2-5, with TRBD1 as a possible D gene (6 bases). The CDR3 loop spans 15 amino acids. Germline V gives CDR1 SGDLS, CDR2 YYNGEE. The germline V and J ends were trimmed by 0 bases and 1 base, with 10 bases remaining between them. The DNA of the CDR3 is TGTGCCAGCAGCGTAGGCCCGGACAGCCAAGAGACCCAGTACTTC. Translation: CASSVGPDSQETQYF. The whole variable domain, remainder taken from reference TRBV9 and TRBJ2-5, is DSGVTQTPKHLITATGQRVTLRCSPRSGDLSVYWYQQSLDQGLQFLIQYYNGEERAKGNILERFSAQQFPDLHSELNLSSLELGDSALYFCASSVGPDSQETQYFGPGTRLLVL.

This clone was seen only once. This chain connects TRBV29-1 to TRBJ1-2; 8 bases are shared with TRBD1. Unmatched junction bases numbered 8, after V lost 6 bases and J lost 8 bases. This CDR3 is built from 12 residues. The germline V gene has CDR1 SQVTM and CDR2 ANQGSEA. The CDR3 protein is CSVFGQGSGYTF. CDR3 DNA sequence: TGCAGCGTCTTTGGACAGGGCTCCGGCTACACCTTC.

V gene TRBV4-2 combines with J gene TRBJ1-1; D unresolved. CDR1 is LGHNA and CDR2 is YNFKEQ in the germline V gene. V lost 4 bases and J lost 0, with 12 bases in between. The CDR3 runs 15 residues. The CDR3 sequence is CASSLSPGVNTEAFF. CDR3 DNA sequence: TGTGCCAGCAGCCTATCCCCTGGAGTGAACACTGAAGCTTTCTTT.

The V call is TRBV5-5, the J call TRBJ1-2; 7 bases map to TRBD1. The CDR3 loop spans 15 amino acids. The V gene end was trimmed by 3 bases and the J gene end by 6 bases; junction bases not matched to a gene: 11. Germline-derived CDR1 and CDR2 are SGHKS and YYEKEE (reference sequence). The CDR3 here is CASSSPYRGEHGYTF. Here the CDR3 DNA reads TGTGCCAGCAGCTCACCATACAGGGGAGAACATGGCTACACCTTC.

The chain uses TRBV27 and TRBJ1-5, with 11 bases identical to TRBD1. The trim removed 4 bases at V and 2 bases at J, leaving 7 bases unmatched. The germline gives CDR1 MNHEY, CDR2 SMNVEV (reference sequence). The CDR3 covers 17 residues. The CDR3 nucleotides are TGTGCCAGCAGTTCCGGGACAGGGGGGAGAGGCAATCAGCCCCAGCATTTT. It translates to CASSSGTGGRGNQPQHF.

This clone was detected once. The V call is TRBV13, the J call TRBJ2-7; no clear D gene. Trimming took 0 bases from V and 2 from J, leaving 8 bases between them. Germline V gene lookup returns CDR1 PRHDT and CDR2 FYEKMQ (reference sequence). The CDR3 has 14 residues. The CDR3 DNA is TGTGCCAGCAGCTTAGGAGGAGCCACCTACGAGCAGTACTTC. This sequence encodes CASSLGGATYEQYF. Full variable domain (missing parts from reference TRBV13 and TRBJ2-7): AAGVIQSPRHLIKEKRETATLKCYPIPRHDTVYWYQQGPGQDPQFLISFYEKMQSDKGSIPDRFSAQQFSDYHSELNMSSLELGDSALYFCASSLGGATYEQYFGPGTRLTVT.

V is TRBV6-5 and J is TRBJ2-2; D is unresolved. This CDR3 is 12 amino acids long. Deletions cut 5 bases from V and 8 bases from J, with 9 bases between. From germline, CDR1 is MNHEY and CDR2 SVGAGI. The DNA for the CDR3 is TGTGCCAGCAGTCCCCCCCGGGGGGAGCTGTTTTTT. Protein: CASSPPRGELFF.

J is TRBJ2-5 and V is TRBV24-1; 11 bases agree with TRBD2. This CDR3 is built from 18 residues. Per germline, CDR1 KGHDR and CDR2 SFDVKD. V trimming: 2 bases; J trimming: 3 bases; junction bases outside the gene matches: 10. The CDR3 reads CATSDSQGLAGGKETQYF. The CDR3 nucleotides read TGTGCCACCAGTGATTCCCAAGGGCTAGCGGGGGGAAAAGAGACCCAGTACTTC.

The chain is built from TRBV10-3 and TRBJ2-7; D might be TRBD2 (6 bases). This CDR3 has 15 amino acids. Looked up from germline, CDR1 is ENHRY and CDR2 is SYGVKD. Trimming took 6 bases from V and 5 from J, leaving 20 bases between them. This CDR3 is CAIREATRVAHEQYF. CDR3 nucleotide sequence: TGTGCCATCAGGGAAGCGACTAGGGTTGCGCACGAGCAGTACTTC.